These T cell receptor beta chains were read from a single sample in a study of regulatory dendritic cells for organ transplantation. Profiling relied on immunoSEQ multiplex PCR, and the TCRdb table lists in-frame clones only, not all of them. The table shows 30,000 to 35,000 clones, with about 89% occurring only once. The sample taken for sequencing was naive CD4+ T cells from blood. Receptor source: a human donor in good health. Both conserved end residues are part of each CDR3. The D gene is left open where the match is weak. For some rows the clone size is stated as once, few or many, or as a class when expanded; others skip it.

cdr3_aa cdr3_nt d_call clone_size j_call v_call
CASSPDRFTDTQYF TGCGCCAGCAGCCCCGACCGTTTCACAGATACGCAGTATTTT . . TRBJ2-3 TRBV4-1
CAWSVLRGRWGQGEQYF TGTGCCTGGAGTGTCCTCAGGGGGCGATGGGGTCAAGGCGAGCAGTACTTC TRBD1 . TRBJ2-7 TRBV30
CASHSGGTYNEQFF TGTGCCAGCCATAGCGGGGGCACCTACAATGAGCAGTTCTTC TRBD2 . TRBJ2-1 TRBV27
CSVEGRASKNIQYF TGCAGCGTTGAAGGCAGGGCGTCCAAAAACATTCAGTACTTC . once TRBJ2-4 TRBV29-1
CASSPRFGQETSYEQYF TGTGCCAGCAGCCCACGGTTTGGACAGGAGACTTCCTACGAGCAGTACTTC TRBD1 . TRBJ2-7 TRBV11-2
CASSVPGQVYLGYTF TGTGCCAGCAGCGTTCCGGGACAGGTGTACCTTGGCTACACCTTC TRBD1 few TRBJ1-2 TRBV4-2
CASSLPGTGREFF TGTGCCAGCAGCCTTCCCGGGACAGGGAGGGAATTCTTT TRBD1 . TRBJ1-1 TRBV5-4
CASSLGRTELNEKLFF TGTGCCAGCAGCTTAGGACGCACGGAGCTCAATGAAAAACTGTTTTTT . few TRBJ1-4 TRBV7-9
CASSAWGWNTEAFF TGTGCCAGCAGCGCCTGGGGGTGGAACACTGAAGCTTTCTTT . . TRBJ1-1 TRBV5-6
CASSQKRSSYNEQFF TGTGCCAGCAGCCAAAAGCGGAGCTCCTACAATGAGCAGTTCTTC . . TRBJ2-1 TRBV4-2
CASSWGARGDETQYF TGTGCCAGCAGTTGGGGGGCCAGGGGGGATGAGACCCAGTACTTC . . TRBJ2-5 TRBV27
CASSEALGEPQHF TGTGCCAGCAGTGAAGCGCTGGGGGAGCCCCAGCATTTT . . TRBJ1-5 TRBV6-1
CASSLRQNYGYTF TGTGCCAGCAGTTTGAGGCAGAACTATGGCTACACCTTC . . TRBJ1-2 TRBV28
CASSSQGGTEAFF TGTGCCAGCAGCTCACAGGGGGGCACTGAAGCTTTCTTT TRBD1 . TRBJ1-1 TRBV11-2
CASSEGQGVGNTIYF TGTGCCAGCAGCGAAGGACAGGGGGTAGGAAACACCATATATTTT TRBD1 . TRBJ1-3 TRBV9
CASSRGRNSGNTIYF TGCGCCAGCAGCCGTGGACGGAACTCTGGAAACACCATATATTTT . . TRBJ1-3 TRBV10-2
CATSGDDYIEETQYF TGTGCCACCAGCGGGGACGACTACATAGAAGAGACCCAGTACTTC . . TRBJ2-5 TRBV15
CASQPGQGAFATNEKLFF TGTGCCAGCCAACCGGGACAGGGGGCCTTTGCAACTAATGAAAAACTGTTTTTT TRBD1 . TRBJ1-4 TRBV5-4
CASSYSGQETQYF TGTGCCAGCAGTTATAGCGGCCAAGAGACCCAGTACTTC . . TRBJ2-5 TRBV6-5
CASSVSGAAHNEQFF TGTGCCAGCAGCGTTAGCGGGGCGGCCCACAATGAGCAGTTCTTC TRBD2 . TRBJ2-1 TRBV9
CASSLGRETQYF TGTGCCAGCAGCTTAGGTCGAGAGACCCAGTACTTC . . TRBJ2-5 TRBV7-2
CASSQGPPGSTSRERGYTF TGCGCCAGCAGCCAAGGCCCTCCAGGGTCAACTAGTCGTGAGCGTGGCTACACCTTC . . TRBJ1-2 TRBV4-1
CSAHGGSYEQYF TGCAGCGCCCACGGCGGCTCCTACGAGCAGTACTTC . . TRBJ2-7 TRBV29-1
CASRDGRLAGVRDTQYF TGTGCCAGCAGGGACGGAAGACTAGCGGGAGTGAGGGATACGCAGTATTTT TRBD2 . TRBJ2-3 TRBV4-2
CASSFRPKLAKNIQYF TGCGCCAGCAGCTTTAGACCGAAACTAGCCAAAAACATTCAGTACTTC . . TRBJ2-4 TRBV5-1
CASSFYRAPNTEAFF TGTGCCAGCTCATTCTACAGGGCCCCGAACACTGAAGCTTTCTTT . . TRBJ1-1 TRBV6-5
CASSLQGMTQYF TGTGCCAGCAGCTTGCAGGGGATGACGCAGTATTTT . . TRBJ2-3 TRBV11-2
CASSLVPGPEETQYF TGTGCCAGCAGCTTAGTGCCGGGACCAGAAGAGACCCAGTACTTC . . TRBJ2-5 TRBV7-3
CASSLIRTGELFF TGTGCCAGCAGCTTAATACGCACCGGGGAGCTGTTTTTT . . TRBJ2-2 TRBV11-2
CASSSGTGSYEQYF TGTGCCAGCAGTTCCGGGACAGGGTCCTACGAGCAGTACTTC TRBD1 . TRBJ2-7 TRBV28
CASSPRRGDEQFF TGTGCCAGCTCACCAAGGCGGGGGGATGAGCAGTTCTTC TRBD2 . TRBJ2-1 TRBV18
CASSGGGDYGYTF TGTGCCAGCAGTGGAGGGGGCGACTATGGCTACACCTTC TRBD1 . TRBJ1-2 TRBV9
CASSVSDWAGETQYF TGTGCCAGCAGTGTATCAGACTGGGCGGGAGAGACCCAGTACTTC . . TRBJ2-5 TRBV2
CASSLGGDSYEQYF TGCGCCAGCAGCTTGGGCGGGGATTCCTACGAGCAGTACTTC . . TRBJ2-7 TRBV5-1
CASSSRPGTSGTEAFF TGTGCCAGCAGCTCGCGTCCCGGGACATCGGGCACTGAAGCTTTCTTT . . TRBJ1-1 TRBV11-2
CASSRVPGALWGEAFF TGTGCCAGCAGCCGAGTTCCCGGGGCCCTATGGGGTGAAGCTTTCTTT . once TRBJ1-1 TRBV11-2
CASSQFTSENTGELFF TGTGCCAGCAGCCAATTCACTAGTGAGAACACCGGGGAGCTGTTTTTT . . TRBJ2-2 TRBV4-2
CSITSGRVQFEQFF TGCAGCATAACTAGCGGGAGGGTTCAATTTGAGCAGTTCTTC TRBD2 once TRBJ2-1 TRBV29-1
CASSGQGPDTQYF TGTGCCAGCAGCGGACAAGGGCCAGATACGCAGTATTTT . . TRBJ2-3 TRBV6-1
CAWTSGVEQFF TGTGCCTGGACTAGCGGAGTAGAGCAGTTCTTC TRBD2 . TRBJ2-1 TRBV30
CASRPTTTGVKPQHF TGTGCCAGCAGACCGACAACGACAGGGGTGAAGCCCCAGCATTTT TRBD1 few TRBJ1-5 TRBV28
CASSWQGAAGNSPLHF TGTGCCAGCAGTTGGCAGGGCGCGGCGGGTAATTCACCCCTCCACTTT . . TRBJ1-6 TRBV6-5
CASSLARVETQYF TGTGCCAGCAGTTTAGCCAGGGTAGAGACCCAGTACTTC . . TRBJ2-5 TRBV28
CASSEGTGGRDEQYF TGTGCCAGCAGTGAAGGTACAGGGGGCCGGGACGAGCAGTACTTC TRBD1 . TRBJ2-7 TRBV6-1